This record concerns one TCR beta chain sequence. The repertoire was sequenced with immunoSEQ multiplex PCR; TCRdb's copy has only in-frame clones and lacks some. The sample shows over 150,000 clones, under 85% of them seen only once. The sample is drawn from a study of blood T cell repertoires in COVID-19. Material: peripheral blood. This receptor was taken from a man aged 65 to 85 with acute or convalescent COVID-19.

Written as DNA, the CDR3 is TGTGCCAGCAGCTCGACAGGGTGGGGCTCTGGCTACACCTTC. It is translated as CASSSTGWGSGYTF. The gene calls are TRBV7-9 and TRBJ1-2; the match to TRBD1 covers 7 bases. CDR1 SEHNR and CDR2 FQNEAQ come from the germline V gene (reference sequence). The CDR3 sequence is 14 residues long. The V segment lost 4 bases and the J segment 7 bases; nucleotides outside the gene matches: 9.